The subject of this entry is one T cell receptor beta chain. This entry belongs to a study of Ad26.COV2.S vaccination and SARS-CoV-2 variants. Study-wide context: Once or twice, 56 days apart, Ad26.COV2.S was delivered intramuscularly.

The treatment here: about 20 received Ad26.COV2.S at low or high dose, single or two shots; roughly five received placebo; per-sample allocation not given. On day 63 after the first injection, vaccine and placebo recipients gave samples. The data were produced by immunoSEQ multiplex PCR, yet TCRdb's version contains in-frame clones alone and is incomplete. The sample includes some 340,000 clones, just under 85% of them seen just once. Germline V lookup: CDR1 MDHEN, CDR2 SYDVKM. J gave up 3 bases and V 3 bases, and 5 bases lay outside the gene matches. The CDR3 extends over 15 amino acids. This sequence was found in a person aged 18-60 years who received the Ad26.COV2.S COVID-19 vaccine or a placebo. The sample in question was peripheral blood, obtained in a trial of Ad26.COV2.S vaccine versus placebo. V and J are TRBV28 and TRBJ1-5; 7 bases are shared with TRBD1. CDR3 sequence (DNA): TGTGCCAGCAGTTTGGGTACAGGGGCCAATCAGCCCCAGCATTTT. Residues: CASSLGTGANQPQHF. Based on the CDR3 plus reference TRBV28 and TRBJ1-5, the full variable domain is DVKVTQSSRYLVKRTGEKVFLECVQDMDHENMFWYRQDPGLGLRLIYFSYDVKMKEKGDIPEGYSVSREKKERFSLILESASTNQTSMYLCASSLGTGANQPQHFGDGTRLSIL.